A selection of T cell receptor beta chains follows, all from one sample in a study of breast tumors, draining lymph nodes, adjacent tissues. TCRdb re-called the multiplex PCR reads through MiXCR, storing one row per CDR3 protein. The top ten clones hold roughly 1.2% of a sample with some 100,000 distinct CDR3 sequences, 21% of them seen once. Input material: axillary lymph node tissue. These receptors all come from a female donor with breast cancer. Some clones in this sample may be carry-over from other donors' samples. Both conserved end residues are part of each CDR3. Each record gives: V gene, clone size, D gene, J gene, CDR3 protein, CDR3 DNA. D genes are given only for firm matches. The size entry is marked missing in some rows and otherwise reads once, few, many or a size class.

TRBV5-4	.	.	TRBJ1-1	CASSGEGARKNTEAFF	TGTGCCAGCAGCGGAGAGGGAGCCAGAAAGAACACTGAAGCTTTCTTT
TRBV3-1	many	.	TRBJ1-6	CASSQGAGPEHSPLHF	TGTGCCAGCAGCCAAGGGGCCGGCCCGGAGCATTCACCCCTCCACTTT
TRBV7-8	many	.	TRBJ1-3	CASSLVPDSEYSGNTIYF	TGTGCCAGCAGCTTAGTCCCGGACAGTGAATACTCTGGAAACACCATATATTTT
TRBV9	many	.	TRBJ2-5	CASSLNQETQYF	TGTGCCAGCAGCCTCAACCAAGAGACCCAGTACTTC
TRBV13	.	TRBD1	TRBJ1-1	CASSPRQGGATEAFF	TGTGCCAGCAGCCCCAGACAGGGTGGGGCCACTGAAGCTTTCTTT
TRBV6-5	.	TRBD2	TRBJ2-3	CASSYNSPGLAGADTQYF	TGTGCCAGCAGTTACAATTCCCCGGGACTAGCGGGGGCAGATACGCAGTATTTT
TRBV20-1	many	.	TRBJ1-5	CSASRPPQPQHF	TGCAGTGCTAGTAGGCCCCCTCAGCCCCAGCATTTT
TRBV18	.	.	TRBJ2-7	CASSPSGSGLSYEQYF	TGTGCCAGCTCACCATCGGGTAGCGGTCTTTCCTACGAGCAGTACTTC
TRBV29-1	.	.	TRBJ1-1	CSVEVGTEAFF	TGCAGCGTTGAAGTGGGCACTGAAGCTTTCTTT
TRBV15	many	TRBD1	TRBJ2-7	CATGTASYEQYF	TGTGCCACCGGGACAGCCTCCTACGAGCAGTACTTC
TRBV18	once	.	TRBJ1-5	CASSPGHQGSQPQHF	TGTGCCAGCTCGCCGGGACACCAAGGAAGTCAGCCCCAGCATTTT
TRBV20-1	many	TRBD2	TRBJ2-5	CSARGPRGGRETQYF	TGCAGTGCTAGAGGTCCACGGGGGGGGCGGGAGACCCAGTACTTC
TRBV4-2	.	.	TRBJ1-3	CASSQGTYSGNTIYF	TGTGCCAGCAGCCAAGGGACCTACTCTGGAAACACCATATATTTT
TRBV19	few	TRBD1	TRBJ2-3	CASTRDRAADTQYF	TGTGCCTCTACCCGGGACAGGGCCGCGGATACGCAGTATTTT
TRBV3-1	many	TRBD1	TRBJ1-6	CASSYGTGDNSPLHF	TGTGCCAGCAGCTACGGGACAGGAGATAATTCACCCCTCCACTTT
TRBV6-1	.	TRBD2	TRBJ2-3	CASSPWTSGGARDTQYF	TGTGCCAGCAGTCCCTGGACTAGCGGGGGGGCTAGAGATACGCAGTATTTT
TRBV7-9	many	TRBD1	TRBJ2-2	CASSRTGNTGELFF	TGTGCCAGCAGCCGGACAGGGAACACCGGGGAGCTGTTTTTT
TRBV7-2	once	TRBD2	TRBJ2-7	CASSLARGSSYEQYF	TGTGCCAGCAGCTTAGCGCGGGGGAGCTCCTACGAGCAGTACTTC
TRBV28	many	.	TRBJ1-6	CASSFGNNNSPLHF	TGTGCCAGCAGTTTTGGGAATAATAATTCACCCCTCCACTTT
TRBV4-1	many	.	TRBJ2-1	CASSQVDLVTYNEQFF	TGCGCCAGCAGCCAAGTAGACCTAGTAACATACAATGAGCAGTTCTTC
TRBV6-5	many	TRBD2	TRBJ2-1	CASSWGLAGVNEQFF	TGTGCCAGCAGTTGGGGACTAGCGGGGGTTAATGAGCAGTTCTTC
TRBV3-1	many	.	TRBJ2-5	CASSQGYRVGETQYF	TGTGCCAGCAGCCAAGGCTATCGGGTCGGCGAGACCCAGTACTTC
TRBV9	many	TRBD2	TRBJ2-3	CASGGTSGRASTDTQYF	TGTGCCAGCGGAGGGACTAGCGGGAGGGCTAGCACAGATACGCAGTATTTT
TRBV20-1	.	TRBD1	TRBJ1-2	CSAPSRGGEYGYTF	TGCAGTGCCCCCAGCCGAGGGGGCGAGTATGGCTACACCTTC
TRBV9	many	.	TRBJ2-3	CASSVEVSGDTQYF	TGTGCCAGCAGCGTAGAGGTATCGGGAGATACGCAGTATTTT
TRBV27	.	.	TRBJ2-3	CASTPDGPSTDTQYF	TGTGCCAGCACCCCGGACGGCCCTTCGACAGATACGCAGTATTTT
TRBV12-3/TRBV12-4	many	.	TRBJ2-3	CASSLGVADTQYF	TGTGCCAGCAGTTTAGGGGTGGCAGATACGCAGTATTTT
TRBV2	.	.	TRBJ1-1	CASSEDGSEAFF	TGTGCCAGCAGTGAGGACGGATCTGAAGCTTTCTTT
TRBV30	.	TRBD2	TRBJ2-2	CAWTGTSGGNTGELFF	TGTGCCTGGACTGGGACTAGCGGGGGAAACACCGGGGAGCTGTTTTTT
TRBV7-6	many	.	TRBJ2-7	CASSRLPAYEQYF	TGTGCCAGCAGCCGCTTACCGGCCTACGAGCAGTACTTC
TRBV3-1	many	.	TRBJ1-2	CASSQVAHNYGYTF	TGTGCCAGCAGCCAAGTAGCACACAACTATGGCTACACCTTC
TRBV11-2	many	.	TRBJ2-7	CASSFRTGSYEQYF	TGTGCCAGCAGCTTTAGGACCGGTTCCTACGAGCAGTACTTC
TRBV20-1	many	TRBD1	TRBJ2-1	CSARPGTGHNNEQFF	TGCAGTGCTAGGCCCGGGACAGGGCATAACAATGAGCAGTTCTTC
TRBV11-2	many	TRBD2	TRBJ2-2	CASSRSAGRALGELFF	TGTGCCAGCAGCCGATCCGCGGGGAGGGCCCTCGGGGAGCTGTTTTTT
TRBV12-3/TRBV12-4	many	.	TRBJ1-5	CASSLGTSNQPQHF	TGTGCCAGCAGTTTGGGGACTAGCAATCAGCCCCAGCATTTT
TRBV19	many	.	TRBJ1-2	CASTPRGGGIGTVYGYTF	TGTGCCAGTACCCCACGGGGCGGAGGGATAGGCACCGTCTATGGCTACACCTTC
TRBV6-5	once	.	TRBJ1-5	CASSYSPSQPQHF	TGTGCCAGCAGTTACTCGCCCTCCCAGCCCCAGCATTTT
TRBV10-3	many	.	TRBJ2-5	CAIGQETQYF	TGTGCCATTGGGCAAGAGACCCAGTACTTC
TRBV9	many	.	TRBJ2-3	CASSPRPLGVGDTQYF	TGTGCCAGCAGTCCGCGCCCTCTAGGTGTGGGAGATACGCAGTATTTT
TRBV28	.	TRBD1	TRBJ1-2	CASRLQGTDGYTF	TGTGCCAGCAGATTACAGGGGACGGATGGCTACACCTTC
TRBV4-1	many	TRBD1	TRBJ2-7	CASSLREGQGAGEQYF	TGCGCCAGCAGCTTAAGAGAGGGACAGGGGGCGGGGGAGCAGTACTTC
TRBV6-1	.	TRBD1	TRBJ2-1	CASRPGQGWGEQFF	TGTGCCAGCAGACCGGGACAGGGGTGGGGGGAGCAGTTCTTC
TRBV3-1	few	.	TRBJ1-5	CASSQDMGVPNQPQHF	TGTGCCAGCAGCCAAGATATGGGGGTCCCGAATCAGCCCCAGCATTTT
TRBV27	many	.	TRBJ2-7	CASSWEQGSYEQYF	TGTGCCAGCTCTTGGGAACAAGGTTCCTACGAGCAGTACTTC
TRBV6-4	few	TRBD1	TRBJ1-1	CASKRDREAFF	TGTGCCAGCAAACGGGACAGGGAAGCTTTCTTT
TRBV5-8	many	TRBD1	TRBJ2-3	CASSLGGRTGDVF	TGTGCCAGCAGCTTGGGGGGGCGAACAGGGGACGTTTTT
TRBV3-1	.	TRBD2	TRBJ2-3	CASSPSGRTDTQYF	TGTGCCAGCAGCCCTAGCGGGCGCACAGATACGCAGTATTTT
TRBV12-3/TRBV12-4	many	TRBD2	TRBJ2-3	CASSWAGVSTDTQYF	TGTGCCAGCAGTTGGGCGGGAGTTAGCACAGATACGCAGTATTTT
TRBV5-8	many	.	TRBJ1-5	CASSLRNQPQHF	TGTGCCAGCAGCTTGCGCAATCAGCCCCAGCATTTT
TRBV28	.	TRBD1	TRBJ2-7	CASTPSVGQGGGEQYF	TGTGCCAGCACCCCGTCTGTCGGACAGGGGGGTGGGGAGCAGTACTTC
TRBV11-3	many	.	TRBJ2-1	CASSSGSGNEQFF	TGTGCCAGCAGCTCAGGGTCCGGAAATGAGCAGTTCTTC
TRBV20-1	many	TRBD2	TRBJ2-7	CSARDLAGGGYEQYF	TGCAGTGCTAGAGATCTTGCGGGAGGGGGGTACGAGCAGTACTTC
TRBV2	many	.	TRBJ2-7	CASRGNEQYF	TGTGCCAGCAGAGGTAACGAGCAGTACTTC
TRBV19	.	.	TRBJ1-4	CTSSRGRIRDEKLFF	TGTACCAGTAGTAGGGGGAGGATAAGGGATGAAAAACTGTTTTTT
TRBV4-1	many	TRBD1	TRBJ1-2	CASSQDRGRANYGYTF	TGCGCCAGCAGCCAAGACAGGGGGAGAGCTAACTATGGCTACACCTTC
TRBV19	many	.	TRBJ1-5	CASSLTYSNQPQHF	TGTGCCAGTAGTTTGACCTATAGCAATCAGCCCCAGCATTTT
TRBV5-1	many	.	TRBJ2-7	CASSLVRANWDEQYF	TGCGCCAGCAGCTTGGTTCGGGCAAACTGGGACGAGCAGTACTTC